The 2 T cell receptor beta chains below all came from one sample that was sequenced in a study of metastatic and nonmetastatic thyroid tumors. TCRdb ran MiXCR on the PCR reads. Here the sample spans some 36,000 clones, about a sixth being singletons. Prior to thyroid surgery, none of the patients had received any treatment. Sequencing was performed on blood. The receptors originated from a male donor with papillary thyroid cancer or a benign thyroid nodule (not recorded which). Some clones in this sample may be carry-over from other donors' samples.

Note on this clone: This may arise from a read error, as a much more abundant clone is one base away. J is TRBJ1-2 and V is TRBV10-2, with D possibly being TRBD1 (5 bases). This CDR3 spans 12 amino acids. Germline V CDR1 and CDR2: WSHSY, SAAADI. V was cut by 8 bases and J by 4 bases, with 11 bases left in between. This CDR3 reads CASYQGGYGYTF. The CDR3 nucleotides read TGCGCCAGCTACCAGGGAGGCTATGGCTACACCTTC.

By sample share, this clone is medium-sized (0.01 to 0.1%). This chain uses TRBV7-8 with TRBJ2-7, with D unclear. Germline-derived CDR1 and CDR2 are SGHVS and FQNEAQ. V was pared by 5 bases and J by 3 bases, with 5 bases between. The CDR3 has 11 residues. Here the CDR3 DNA reads TGTGCCAGCAGCATAAACTACGAGCAGTACTTC. This gives the protein CASSINYEQYF.